A selection of T cell receptor beta chains follows, all from one sample in a study of T cell repertoires in cytomegalovirus infection. TCRdb used MiXCR to reprocess the reads, holding one entry per CDR3 protein. The sample has about 80,000 distinct CDR3 sequences; around 3.4% are singletons. The source material was PBMCs. These TCRs come from a human donor in good health (CMV status not recorded). Some clones in this sample may be carry-over from other donors' samples. The CDR3 runs from the conserved cysteine through the conserved F or W. A D gene is named only where the DNA matches it firmly. Clone size is shown for a subset of rows, as once, few, many or a class of expanded clone.

-,TRBJ1-5,TRBV6-6,many,TGTGCCAGCAGTTACGGCGGGGAATTACAGCCCCAGCATTTT,CASSYGGELQPQHF
TRBD1,TRBJ1-2,TRBV7-2,many,TGTGCCAGCAGCCGGGACAGGGATTCGCACTATGGCTACACCTTC,CASSRDRDSHYGYTF
-,TRBJ1-5,TRBV28,many,TGTGCCAGCAGTTCCCCGGGGGGCGGCCAGCCCCAGCATTTT,CASSSPGGGQPQHF
-,TRBJ1-6,TRBV7-2,many,TGTGCCAGCAGACGACAACCCGGCGATTCACCCCTCCACTTT,CASRRQPGDSPLHF
-,TRBJ2-2,TRBV4-2,many,TGTGCCAGCAGCCAAGTTTTCCAGAACACCGGGGAGCTGTTTTTT,CASSQVFQNTGELFF
TRBD2,TRBJ2-7,TRBV27,many,TGTGCCAGCAGTCCGAGGGCTAGCGGGGACTACGAGCAGTACTTC,CASSPRASGDYEQYF
-,TRBJ1-4,TRBV15,-,TGTGCCACCAGCCACGGGCAGGCAACTAATGAAAAACTGTTTTTT,CATSHGQATNEKLFF
-,TRBJ2-7,TRBV18,few,TGTGCCAGCTCACCTCTCGACAGCCACGAGCAGTACTTC,CASSPLDSHEQYF
-,TRBJ2-3,TRBV25-1,many,TGTGCCAGCAGTGATCGGGTAGATACGCAGTATTTT,CASSDRVDTQYF
-,TRBJ2-7,TRBV20-1,many,TGCAGTGCTAGCCGGGACGCCACTGGGTACGAGCAGTACTTC,CSASRDATGYEQYF
-,TRBJ1-5,TRBV18,many,TGTGCCAGCTCAGGACAAGCCAATCAGCCCCAGCATTTT,CASSGQANQPQHF
TRBD2,TRBJ2-7,TRBV6-2/TRBV6-3,many,TGTGCCAGTTTGACTAGCGGATACTACGAGCAGTACTTC,CASLTSGYYEQYF
TRBD2,TRBJ2-1,TRBV19,many,TGTGCCAGTAGTCCCTATAGCGGGGTCGGTTCCTACAATGAGCAGTTCTTC,CASSPYSGVGSYNEQFF
-,TRBJ2-5,TRBV30,many,TGTGCCTGCAAGGACTCATGGGTGACCCAGTACTTC,CACKDSWVTQYF
-,TRBJ2-1,TRBV6-2/TRBV6-3,many,TGTGCCAGCAGTTACTCTCGTGGACTTAGCGGCCTCAATGAGCAGTTCTTC,CASSYSRGLSGLNEQFF
-,TRBJ2-1,TRBV20-1,many,TGCAGTGCTAGAGATTGGGGGGATGAGCAGTTCTTC,CSARDWGDEQFF
-,TRBJ1-1,TRBV3-1,many,TGTGCCAGCAGCCAAACGATTACTTCTGAAGCTTTCTTT,CASSQTITSEAFF
TRBD1,TRBJ2-7,TRBV7-6,many,TGTGCCAGCAGCGGGGACAGGGGAGAGCAGTACTTC,CASSGDRGEQYF
TRBD1,TRBJ1-1,TRBV7-3,many,TGTGCCAGCAGCGACAGGGCTGGGGGCACTGAAGCTTTCTTT,CASSDRAGGTEAFF
-,TRBJ1-5,TRBV7-2,many,TGTGCCAGCAGCTTAGATTATCAGCCCCAGCATTTT,CASSLDYQPQHF
-,TRBJ1-2,TRBV7-2,many,TGTGCCAGCAGCCCACAGGGAGGGGGGAGCTATGGCTACACCTTC,CASSPQGGGSYGYTF
-,TRBJ2-3,TRBV28,many,TGTGCCAGCAGTTTACTCCTAGCTACAGATACGCAGTATTTT,CASSLLLATDTQYF
-,TRBJ2-7,TRBV12-3/TRBV12-4,many,TGTGCCAGCAGTCCGGGACTGCCCCTTCACGAGCAGTACTTC,CASSPGLPLHEQYF
TRBD1,TRBJ2-3,TRBV6-1,many,TGTGCCAGCAGCCTCGACAGGGGGTTTGTTACAGATACGCAGTATTTT,CASSLDRGFVTDTQYF
-,TRBJ2-5,TRBV7-8,many,TGTGCCAGCAGCTTATGGAACCGCAGGGAACAAGAGACCCAGTACTTC,CASSLWNRREQETQYF
-,TRBJ1-1,TRBV7-2,many,TGTGCCAGCAGCTTAGCCTCCGCGGGGGGTTTAATGAACACTGAAGCTTTCTTT,CASSLASAGGLMNTEAFF
-,TRBJ1-1,TRBV4-2,many,TGTGCCAGCAGCCAAGATGGAACCGGAGAAGCTTTCTTT,CASSQDGTGEAFF
-,TRBJ2-7,TRBV20-1,many,TGCAGTGCTAGCCGGCTAGGGACCTACGAGCAGTACTTC,CSASRLGTYEQYF
-,TRBJ2-3,TRBV4-2,many,TGTGCCAGCAGCCAAGTTTTGGGGGCACCCCCCACAGATACGCAGTATTTT,CASSQVLGAPPTDTQYF
-,TRBJ1-3,TRBV6-5,many,TGTGCCAGCAGTTACACGGGCATTGGAAACACCATATATTTT,CASSYTGIGNTIYF
-,TRBJ2-1,TRBV7-8,many,TGTGCCAGCAGCTTGGCCACAGGGTACGCTGAGCAGTTCTTC,CASSLATGYAEQFF
TRBD2,TRBJ2-7,TRBV6-2/TRBV6-3,many,TGTGCCAGCAGATACCGGGACTACTACGAGCAGTACTTC,CASRYRDYYEQYF
TRBD1,TRBJ1-3,TRBV7-2,many,TGTGCCAGCAGCTTAGGGACAGGGGAATCTGGAAACACCATATATTTT,CASSLGTGESGNTIYF
-,TRBJ1-2,TRBV27,many,TGTGCCAGCAGTTTCATCAATGCGGGACACATCTATGGCTACACCTTC,CASSFINAGHIYGYTF
-,TRBJ2-1,TRBV23-1,many,TGCGCCAGCAGTCAAATCCAGGCCTCCAATGAGCAGTTCTTC,CASSQIQASNEQFF